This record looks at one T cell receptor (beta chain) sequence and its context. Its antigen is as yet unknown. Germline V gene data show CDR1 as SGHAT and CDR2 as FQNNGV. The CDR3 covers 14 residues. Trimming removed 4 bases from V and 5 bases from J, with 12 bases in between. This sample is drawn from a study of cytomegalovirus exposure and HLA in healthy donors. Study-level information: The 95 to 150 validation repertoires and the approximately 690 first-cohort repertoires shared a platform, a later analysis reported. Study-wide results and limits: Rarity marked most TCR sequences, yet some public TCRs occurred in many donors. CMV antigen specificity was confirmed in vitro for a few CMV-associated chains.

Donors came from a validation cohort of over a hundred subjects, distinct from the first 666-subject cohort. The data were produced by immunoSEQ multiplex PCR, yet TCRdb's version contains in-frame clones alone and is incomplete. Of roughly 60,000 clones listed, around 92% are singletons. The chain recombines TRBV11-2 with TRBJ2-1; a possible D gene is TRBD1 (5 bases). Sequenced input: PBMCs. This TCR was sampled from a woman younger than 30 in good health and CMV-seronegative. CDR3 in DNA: TGTGCCAGCAGCTCTATTACAGGAAACAATGAGCAGTTCTTC. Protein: CASSSITGNNEQFF.